The T cell receptor beta chain described here comes from a study of blood T cells in healthy people across ages. This clonotype appeared a few times. Germline V gene sequence: CDR1 SGHVS, CDR2 FQNEAQ. Trimming removed 4 bases from V and 8 bases from J; junction bases left unmatched: 8. CDR3 length: 16 amino acids. It was with a sample-barcoded 5' primer and a J-beta primer mix that a second PCR of roughly 7 to 12 cycles was run. Each cDNA molecule carried a tag from a template-switch adaptor that contained 12 random nucleotides. From the 5' RACE reads, TCRdb called clonotypes with MiXCR, one entry per CDR3 protein. The table shows roughly 1,100,000 distinct CDR3 sequences, with roughly 24% occurring only once. These data also formed part of another study, on T cells of mothers and their children.

The sequence was collected from a girl aged 2 to 9 in good health. The chain employs TRBV7-8 and TRBJ2-1; 13 nucleotides line up with TRBD2. The sample was blood. CDR3 nucleotides: TGTGCCAGCAGCTCCCCTGGACTAGCGGGAGATCATGAGCAGTTCTTC. Translating it yields CASSSPGLAGDHEQFF.